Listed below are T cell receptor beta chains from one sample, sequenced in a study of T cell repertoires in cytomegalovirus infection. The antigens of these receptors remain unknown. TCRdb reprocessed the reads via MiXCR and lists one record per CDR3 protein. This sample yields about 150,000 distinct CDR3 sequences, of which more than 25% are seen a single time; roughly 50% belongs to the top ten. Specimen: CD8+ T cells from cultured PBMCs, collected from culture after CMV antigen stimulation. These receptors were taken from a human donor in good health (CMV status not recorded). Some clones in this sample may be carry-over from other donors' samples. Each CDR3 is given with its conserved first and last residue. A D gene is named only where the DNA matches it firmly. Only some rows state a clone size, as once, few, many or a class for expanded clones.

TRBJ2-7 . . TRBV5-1 CASSVAGAGYEQYF TGCGCCAGCAGCGTGGCGGGGGCTGGCTACGAGCAGTACTTC
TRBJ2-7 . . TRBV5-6 CASSIHEVTGGRGEQYF TGTGCCAGCAGCATCCACGAGGTGACGGGGGGCCGGGGCGAGCAGTACTTC
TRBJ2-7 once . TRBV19 CASSIDGLGNEQYF TGTGCCAGTAGTATCGACGGGCTGGGGAACGAGCAGTACTTC
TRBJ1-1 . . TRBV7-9 CASSLGFGGRTEAFF TGTGCCAGCAGCTTAGGGTTCGGGGGGCGTACTGAAGCTTTCTTT
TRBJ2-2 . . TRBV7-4 CASSLGLEELFF TGTGCCAGCAGCTTGGGTCTCGAGGAGCTGTTTTTT
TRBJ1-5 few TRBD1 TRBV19 CASSPQGADQPQHF TGTGCCAGTAGTCCCCAGGGGGCGGATCAGCCCCAGCATTTT
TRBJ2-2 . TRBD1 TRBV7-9 CASSSFATGYTGELFF TGTGCCAGCAGCTCCTTTGCGACAGGGTACACCGGGGAGCTGTTTTTT
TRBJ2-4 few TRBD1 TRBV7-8 CASSLGRLTGPAKNIQYF TGTGCCAGCAGCTTAGGAAGACTGACAGGGCCAGCCAAAAACATTCAGTACTTC
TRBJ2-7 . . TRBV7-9 CADPSVGAYEQYF TGTGCCGACCCATCTGTAGGGGCCTACGAGCAGTACTTC
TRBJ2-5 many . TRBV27 CASSPIRGGAETQYF TGTGCCAGCAGTCCGATTCGTGGGGGGGCAGAGACCCAGTACTTC
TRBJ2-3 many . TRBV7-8 CASSLELRIRDTQYF TGTGCCAGCAGCTTAGAACTACGGATCAGAGATACGCAGTATTTT
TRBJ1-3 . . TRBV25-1 CASSAGNTIYF TGTGCCAGCAGTGCCGGAAACACCATATATTTT
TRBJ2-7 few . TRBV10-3 CAISDEGYEQYF TGTGCCATCAGTGACGAAGGGTACGAGCAGTACTTC
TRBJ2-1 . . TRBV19 CASSKDFYNEQFF TGTGCCAGTAGTAAGGATTTCTACAATGAGCAGTTCTTC
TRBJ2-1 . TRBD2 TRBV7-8 CASSSLAGGSYNEQFF TGTGCCAGCAGCTCCCTAGCGGGGGGCTCCTACAATGAGCAGTTCTTC
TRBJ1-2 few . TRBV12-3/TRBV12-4 CASSFPDNPYGYTF TGTGCCAGCAGTTTCCCCGATAATCCCTATGGCTACACCTTC
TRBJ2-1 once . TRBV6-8 CVSSQTGTSNEQFF TGTGTCAGCAGTCAAACCGGGACTTCAAATGAGCAGTTCTTC
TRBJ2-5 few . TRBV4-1 CASSLLGAQYF TGCGCCAGCAGCCTTCTCGGGGCCCAGTACTTC
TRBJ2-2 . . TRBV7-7 CASSPEGDFTGELFF TGTGCCAGCAGTCCAGAGGGGGATTTCACCGGGGAGCTGTTTTTT
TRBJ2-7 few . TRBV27 CASSPTVTYEQYF TGTGCCAGCAGTCCCACAGTTACCTACGAGCAGTACTTC
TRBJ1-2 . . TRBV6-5 CASGSAEIKANYGYTF TGTGCCAGCGGCTCGGCAGAGATAAAAGCTAACTATGGCTACACCTTC
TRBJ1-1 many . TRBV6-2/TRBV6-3 CASSPTGWTEAFF TGTGCCAGCAGCCCTACCGGTTGGACTGAAGCTTTCTTT
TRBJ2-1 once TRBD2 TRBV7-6 CASSLRVAGGTYNEQFF TGTGCCAGCAGCTTAAGGGTAGCGGGGGGGACCTACAATGAGCAGTTCTTC
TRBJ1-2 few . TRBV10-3 CAIGGETEDYGYTF TGTGCCATCGGTGGAGAAACCGAGGACTATGGCTACACCTTC
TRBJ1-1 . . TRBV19 CASSIWENTEAFF TGTGCCAGTAGTATTTGGGAGAACACTGAAGCTTTCTTT
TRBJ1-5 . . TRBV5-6 CASSHGSNQPQHF TGTGCCAGCAGCCATGGTAGCAATCAGCCCCAGCATTTT
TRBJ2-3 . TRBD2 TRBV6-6 CASFGPPPKRGEVSTDTQYF TGTGCCAGCTTCGGGCCACCCCCTAAGCGGGGGGAAGTTAGCACAGATACGCAGTATTTT
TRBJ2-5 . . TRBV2 CAVLISENQETQYF TGTGCCGTCCTGATTTCAGAGAACCAAGAGACCCAGTACTTC